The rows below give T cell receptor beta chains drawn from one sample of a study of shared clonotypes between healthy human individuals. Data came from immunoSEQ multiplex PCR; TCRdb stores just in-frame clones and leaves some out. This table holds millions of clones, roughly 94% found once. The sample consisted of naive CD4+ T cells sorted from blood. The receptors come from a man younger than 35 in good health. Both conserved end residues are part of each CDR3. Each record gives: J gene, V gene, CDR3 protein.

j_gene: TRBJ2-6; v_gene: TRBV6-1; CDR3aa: CASSATAFSGANVLTF
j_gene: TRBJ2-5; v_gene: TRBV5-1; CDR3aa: CASSHGTYPETQYF
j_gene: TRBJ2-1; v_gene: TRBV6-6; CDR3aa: CASIRGWYNEQFF
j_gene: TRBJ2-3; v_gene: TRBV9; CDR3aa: CASSVEGGALTDTQYF
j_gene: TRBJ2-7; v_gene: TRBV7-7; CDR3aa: CASSPRLAAPYEQYF
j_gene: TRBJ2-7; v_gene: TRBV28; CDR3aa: CATHAVQGFSYEQYF
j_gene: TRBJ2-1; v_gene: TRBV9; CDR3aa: CASSPKGTTLNEQFF
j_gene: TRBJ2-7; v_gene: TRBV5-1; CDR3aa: CASSLNKGSYEQYF
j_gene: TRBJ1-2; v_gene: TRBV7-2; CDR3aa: CASSPGQGNPLYGYTF
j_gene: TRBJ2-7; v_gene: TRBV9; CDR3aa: CASSPLLNIRQGDEQYF
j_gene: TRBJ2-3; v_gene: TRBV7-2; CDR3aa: CASSRTGGYTDTQYF
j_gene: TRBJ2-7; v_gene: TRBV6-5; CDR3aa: CASSYSRVAGSYEQYF
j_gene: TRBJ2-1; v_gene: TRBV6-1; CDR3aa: CASSEGYNEQFF
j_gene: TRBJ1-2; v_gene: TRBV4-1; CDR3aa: CASSQQGQASYGYTF
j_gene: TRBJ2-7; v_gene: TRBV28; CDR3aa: CASSSVDTTLTYEQYF
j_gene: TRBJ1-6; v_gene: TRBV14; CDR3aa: CASSQVSQGSSPLHF
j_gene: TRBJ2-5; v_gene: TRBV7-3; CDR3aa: CASSLLGSETQYF
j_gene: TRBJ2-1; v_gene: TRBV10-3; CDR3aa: CAISDGIANNEQFF
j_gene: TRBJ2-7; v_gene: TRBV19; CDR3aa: CASSRTRDRPYEQYF
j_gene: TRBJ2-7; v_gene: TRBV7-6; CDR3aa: CASSKDGFPYEQYF
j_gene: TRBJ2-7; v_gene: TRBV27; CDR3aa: CASSLYYEQYF
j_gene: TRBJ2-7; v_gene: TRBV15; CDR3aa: CATSPIGENSYEQYF
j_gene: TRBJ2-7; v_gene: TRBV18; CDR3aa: CASSPQREGGYEQYF
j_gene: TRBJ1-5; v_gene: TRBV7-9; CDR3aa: CASSLGGRQGVYNQPQHF
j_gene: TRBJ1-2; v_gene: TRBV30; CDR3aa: CAWSTMNHYGYTF
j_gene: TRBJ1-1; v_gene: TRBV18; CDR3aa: CASSPLTNTEAFF
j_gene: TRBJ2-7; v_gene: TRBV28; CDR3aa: CASSNRDSPSQYF
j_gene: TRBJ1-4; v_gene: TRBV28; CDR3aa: CASSPDRGREKLFF
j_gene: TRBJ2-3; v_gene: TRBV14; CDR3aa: CASSRGIPDTQYF
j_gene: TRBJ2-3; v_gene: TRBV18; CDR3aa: CASSPIPITDTQYF
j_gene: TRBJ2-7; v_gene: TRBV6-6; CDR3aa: CASSYSIYEQYF
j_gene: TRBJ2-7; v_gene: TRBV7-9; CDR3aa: CASSHSYYEQYF